This TCR beta chain was profiled in a study of shared clonotypes between healthy human individuals. Positively selected for CCR7, the CD45RO-negative cells used as naive CD8 cells excluded terminally differentiated effector memory CD45RA+ cells. The CDR3 length is 17 residues. V was pared by 6 bases and J by 5 bases, with 17 bases of the junction left unmatched. Germline assignment: CDR1 SGHAT and CDR2 FQNNGV. The assay was immunoSEQ multiplex PCR, and TCRdb's table has in-frame clones only and misses some. This sample has fewer than 1 million clones, with around 96% found just once. Sequences were obtained from naive CD8+ T cells sorted from blood. The rearrangement uses TRBV11-2 and TRBJ2-3, with 7 bases identical to TRBD1. The sequence was collected from a man aged 25-45 years in good health. The CDR3: CASRPNSMGAGGDTQYF. The CDR3 bases are TGTGCCAGCAGACCGAACTCCATGGGGGCAGGGGGAGATACGCAGTATTTT.